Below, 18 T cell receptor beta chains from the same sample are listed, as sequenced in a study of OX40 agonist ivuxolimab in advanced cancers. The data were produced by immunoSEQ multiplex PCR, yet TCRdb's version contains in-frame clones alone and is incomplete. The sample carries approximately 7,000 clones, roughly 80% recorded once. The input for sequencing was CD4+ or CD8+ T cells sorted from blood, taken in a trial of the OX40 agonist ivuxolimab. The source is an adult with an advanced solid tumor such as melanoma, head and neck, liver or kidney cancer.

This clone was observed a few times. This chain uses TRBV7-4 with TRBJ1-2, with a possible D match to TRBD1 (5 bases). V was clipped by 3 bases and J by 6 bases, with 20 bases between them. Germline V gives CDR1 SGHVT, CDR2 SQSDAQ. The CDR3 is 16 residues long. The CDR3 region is CASSLPGTPVVDGYTF. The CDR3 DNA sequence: TGTGCCAGCAGCTTGCCCGGGACCCCCGTGGTGGATGGCTACACCTTC.

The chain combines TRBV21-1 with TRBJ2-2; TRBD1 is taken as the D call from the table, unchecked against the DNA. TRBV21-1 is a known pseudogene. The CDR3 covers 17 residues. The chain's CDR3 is CASSKVFRGPNTGELFF. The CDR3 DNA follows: TGTGCCAGCAGCAAAGTTTTTAGGGGGCCAAACACCGGGGAGCTGTTTTTT.

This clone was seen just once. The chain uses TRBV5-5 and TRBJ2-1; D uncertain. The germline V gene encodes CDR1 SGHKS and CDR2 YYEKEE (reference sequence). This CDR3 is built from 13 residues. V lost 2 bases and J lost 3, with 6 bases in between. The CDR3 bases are TGTGCCAGCAGCTTCTTAGGCTACAATGAGCAGTTCTTC. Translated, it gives CASSFLGYNEQFF.

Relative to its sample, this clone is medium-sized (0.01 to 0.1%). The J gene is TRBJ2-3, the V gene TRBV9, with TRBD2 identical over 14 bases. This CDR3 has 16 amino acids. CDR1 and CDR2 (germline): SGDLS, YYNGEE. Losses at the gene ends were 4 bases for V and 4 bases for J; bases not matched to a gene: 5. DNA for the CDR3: TGTGCCAGCAGCACAGGGACTAGCGGGGGTGCAGATACGCAGTATTTT. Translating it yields CASSTGTSGGADTQYF.

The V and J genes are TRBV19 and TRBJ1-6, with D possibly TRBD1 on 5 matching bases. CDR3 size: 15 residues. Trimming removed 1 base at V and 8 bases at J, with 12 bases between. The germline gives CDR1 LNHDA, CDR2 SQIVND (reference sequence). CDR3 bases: TGTGCCAGTAGTATAGTTCAGGGCCGGGATTCACCCCTCCACTTT. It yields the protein CASSIVQGRDSPLHF.

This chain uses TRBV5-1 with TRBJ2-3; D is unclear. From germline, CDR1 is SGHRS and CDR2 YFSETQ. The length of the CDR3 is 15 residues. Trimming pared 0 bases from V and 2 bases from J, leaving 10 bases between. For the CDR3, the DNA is TGCGCCAGCAGCTTGGCCAGACAAATCACAGATACGCAGTATTTT. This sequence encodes CASSLARQITDTQYF.

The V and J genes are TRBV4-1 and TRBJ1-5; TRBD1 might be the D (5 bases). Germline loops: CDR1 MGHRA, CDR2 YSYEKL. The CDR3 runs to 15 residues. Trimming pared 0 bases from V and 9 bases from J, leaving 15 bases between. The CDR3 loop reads CASSQDWEGYRPQHF. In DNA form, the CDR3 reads TGCGCCAGCAGCCAAGATTGGGAGGGGTATCGGCCCCAGCATTTT.

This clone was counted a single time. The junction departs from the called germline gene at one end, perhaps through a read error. The CDR3 loop is CASSLNMNTGAFF. The CDR3 nucleotides are TGCGCCAGCAGCTTAAACATGAACACTGGAGCTTTCTTT. The gene calls are TRBV5-1 and TRBJ1-1; no reliable D call. Germline V lookup: CDR1 SGHRS, CDR2 YFSETQ. The CDR3 is made up of 13 amino acids.

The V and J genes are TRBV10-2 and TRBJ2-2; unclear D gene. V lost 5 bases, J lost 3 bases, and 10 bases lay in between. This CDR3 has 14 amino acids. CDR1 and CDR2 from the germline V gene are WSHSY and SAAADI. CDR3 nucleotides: TGCGCCAGCAGTATTCCGGGTCACACCGGGGAGCTGTTTTTT. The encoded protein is CASSIPGHTGELFF.

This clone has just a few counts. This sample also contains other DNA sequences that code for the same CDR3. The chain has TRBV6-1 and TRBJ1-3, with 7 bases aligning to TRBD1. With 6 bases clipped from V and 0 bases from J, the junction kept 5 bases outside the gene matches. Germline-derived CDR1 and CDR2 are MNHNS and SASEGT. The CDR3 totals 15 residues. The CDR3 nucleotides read TGTGCCAGCAGCGAGGACAGGAACTCTGGAAACACCATATATTTT. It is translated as CASSEDRNSGNTIYF.

CDR3 residues: CASSLEALGDLAGVEQFF. The CDR3 DNA is TGTGCCAGCAGCTTGGAGGCCCTCGGGGACCTCGCCGGGGTAGAGCAGTTCTTC. This chain joins TRBV5-5 and TRBJ2-1; D tentatively reads TRBD1 or TRBD2 (5 bases each). Germline V gene data show CDR1 as SGHKS and CDR2 as YYEKEE (reference sequence). The CDR3 length is 18 residues. Trimming removed 0 bases at V and 10 bases at J, with 26 bases between.

In DNA, the CDR3 is TGTGCCAGCAGCTCAGGGGCGGGGGTCTCACAAGAGACCCAGTACTTC. Amino acids: CASSSGAGVSQETQYF. The rearrangement links TRBV5-6 to TRBJ2-5; possible D gene TRBD2, 7 bases. Trimming left V 3 bases short and J 2 bases short, with 17 bases between. This CDR3 spans 16 amino acids. The germline V gene encodes CDR1 SGHDT and CDR2 YYEEEE.

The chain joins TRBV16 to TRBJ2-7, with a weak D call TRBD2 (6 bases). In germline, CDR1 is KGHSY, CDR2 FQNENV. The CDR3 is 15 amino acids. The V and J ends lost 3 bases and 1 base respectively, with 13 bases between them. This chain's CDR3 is CASSHPEEGSYEQYF. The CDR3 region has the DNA TGTGCCAGCAGCCATCCCGAGGAGGGATCCTACGAGCAGTACTTC. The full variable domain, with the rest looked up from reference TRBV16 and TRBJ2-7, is GEEVAQTPKHLVRGEGQKAKLYCAPIKGHSYVFWYQQVLKNEFKFLISFQNENVFDETGMPKERFSAKCLPNSPCSLEIQATKLEDSAVYFCASSHPEEGSYEQYFGPGTRLTVT.

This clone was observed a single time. The CDR3 loop reads CATSRAPDRGNEQYF. In nucleotides, the CDR3 is TGTGCCACCAGCAGAGCCCCCGACAGGGGGAACGAGCAGTACTTC. This chain uses TRBV15 with TRBJ2-7; 9 bases are a match to TRBD1. V was pared by 1 base and J by 5 bases, with 6 bases of the junction left unmatched. Germline V lookup: CDR1 LNHNV, CDR2 YYDKDF (reference sequence). The CDR3 runs 15 residues.

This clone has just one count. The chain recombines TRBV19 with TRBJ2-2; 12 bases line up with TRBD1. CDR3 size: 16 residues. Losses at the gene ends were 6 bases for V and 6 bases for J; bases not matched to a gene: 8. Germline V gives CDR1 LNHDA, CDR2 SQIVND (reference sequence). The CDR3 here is CASSIPGQGAAGELFF. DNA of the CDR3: TGTGCCAGTAGCATACCGGGACAGGGGGCGGCCGGGGAGCTGTTTTTT.

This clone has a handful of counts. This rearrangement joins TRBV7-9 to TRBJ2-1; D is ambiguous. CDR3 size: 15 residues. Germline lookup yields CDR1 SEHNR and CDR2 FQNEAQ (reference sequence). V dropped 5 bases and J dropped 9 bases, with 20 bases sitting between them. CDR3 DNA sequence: TGTGCCAGCAGCCCGCAGCAGAGCCCTAGATTTGAGCAGTTCTTC. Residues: CASSPQQSPRFEQFF.

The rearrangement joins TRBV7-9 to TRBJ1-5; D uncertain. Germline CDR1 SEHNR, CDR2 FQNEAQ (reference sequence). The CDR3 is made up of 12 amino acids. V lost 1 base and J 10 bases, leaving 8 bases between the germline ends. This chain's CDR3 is CASSLVAEPQHF. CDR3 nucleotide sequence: TGTGCCAGCAGCTTAGTTGCCGAACCCCAGCATTTT.

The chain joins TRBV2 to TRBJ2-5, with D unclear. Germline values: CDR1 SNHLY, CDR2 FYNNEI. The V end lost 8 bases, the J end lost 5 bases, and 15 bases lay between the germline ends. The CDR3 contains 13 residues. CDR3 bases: TGTGCCAGCGTTGAAGCATACGGGGAGACCCAGTACTTC. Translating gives CASVEAYGETQYF. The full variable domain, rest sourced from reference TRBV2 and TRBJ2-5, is EPEVTQTPSHQVTQMGQEVILRCVPISNHLYFYWYRQILGQKVEFLVSFYNNEISEKSEIFDDQFSVERPDGSNFTLKIRSTKLEDSAMYFCASVEAYGETQYFGPGTRLLVL.